This entry features one TCR beta chain sequence. The specificity of this receptor is unknown. Per-nucleotide qualities are absent, and no much larger clonotype sits a single base away. This sample was included in a study of cytomegalovirus exposure and HLA in healthy donors (dated by TCRdb to the late 2010s). Regarding the research as a whole: According to an earlier analysis of 587 of the donors, about 179 million T cells yielded some 110 million unique TCR beta sequences and 276 Gb of sequence data. Roughly 300 gigabases of sequencing data and roughly 90 million unique TCR sequences were included in an early release covering about 700 HLA-typed donors. Of the roughly 400 genotyped donors, 81% were placed in the genetic ancestry cluster associated with self-reported Caucasian donors. The study was designed to test whether signatures of past pathogen exposure could be identified by cataloging public T cell receptors. The study used immunosequencing to profile the T cell repertoires of approximately 650 subjects and linked those repertoires to cytomegalovirus serostatus. Besides the first cohort of approximately 710 subjects, a separate validation cohort made up of 95 to 150 different subjects was used. High-throughput TCR immunosequencing, statistical association of individual TCRs with disease status, and machine learning were combined to predict cytomegalovirus infection status. A later analysis re-examined previously published TCR beta repertoires from just over 650 donors and added high-resolution HLA genotyping to investigate patterns of TCR occurrence. The later analysis used no new phenotypic data to find candidate immune exposures, relying instead on TCR beta sequences and their occurrence across donors. In an earlier analysis of more than 550 of the donors, high-throughput TCR beta sequencing was used to judge whether each TCR beta V gene segment behaved as functional or pseudogenic. Donor age, sex, ethnicity and CMV serostatus were compiled alongside the repertoire data. In a later genetic analysis, genome-wide SNP genotypes for about 55% of the roughly 700 donors were used, and that subset was treated as a discovery cohort. Every discovery cohort repertoire had been produced on one sequencing platform. HLA typing covered class I and class II loci at four-digit resolution. The number of typed donors differed by locus: about 620-640 for A, B, C, DRB1 and DQB1; roughly 510 for DQA1; approximately 600 for DPA1; and roughly 490 for DPB1. Roughly 5 DR-DQ haplotypes were handled as single units for association and clustering, since linkage in the cohort was strong. Among around 400 genotyped donors of the cohort, an average of around 240,000 unique TCR beta nucleotide sequences were sequenced per donor, roughly 18% of them non-productive. Overall results and qualifications from the work: A further reported finding was that TCR beta sequences accurately predicted the HLA-A and HLA-B alleles for most subjects in the first cohort. It was suggested by the authors that the approach could potentially be generalized to other disease states and immunological phenotypes. The earlier analysis of a few hundred of the donors excluded over 15 rarely observed V segments, including chromosome 9 orphons, because counts were too low. The presence/absence analyses assumed that sequencing depth was roughly uniform across donors, and that assumption may not be true. The study gave a list of around 170 TCR beta chains associated with cytomegalovirus. V-gene and J-gene trimming of TCR beta chains was associated with a missense DCLRE1C variant in a later genetic analysis, and the association was replicated in an independent cohort. HLA typing was unavailable for some donors at each locus, so association tests used only the typed subset. When HLA alleles, especially DR and DQ, strongly co-occurred, TCR associations were difficult to assign to individual alleles. CMV serostatus was the only immune exposure information available for the cohort. Broadly in line with IMGT annotations, most TCR beta V segments showed up in productive rearrangements about 90% or about 30% of the time in an earlier analysis of 587 of the donors. The classifier was reported to diagnose cytomegalovirus status with high specificity and sensitivity in both the original and validation cohorts. Linkage disequilibrium might explain the correlated functional status among segregating V segments, but an unknown experimental factor could not be ruled out. Most CMV-associated TCR beta chains appeared to be HLA-restricted in a later analysis, and the HLA associations seemed to be driven largely by CMV exposure. While some public TCRs were present in many individuals, most TCR sequences turned up only very rarely across donors. A later analysis reported that several top co-occurrence clusters appeared linked to parvovirus B19, influenza, CMV and Epstein-Barr virus. In vitro tests confirmed that a few of the cytomegalovirus-associated TCR beta chains recognize cytomegalovirus antigens. Compared with the roughly 600-donor mean, donors in an Asian-associated ancestry cluster had fewer N-insertions in productive TCRs, according to a later genetic analysis. Specific HLA alleles were associated with 15,000 to 20,000 TCR beta sequences at a false discovery rate of 0.05 in a later analysis. The cohort was sequenced for TCR beta chains only, and without alpha or paired-chain data the features that could be detected were limited. Compared with equally common non-associated chains, HLA-associated TCR beta chains in a later analysis were more clonally expanded and had lower generation probabilities. A cluster of highly shared sequence variants was judged likely to be a technical artifact of the sequencing pipeline. A later analysis found that TCR association rates varied across HLA loci, with DRB1 alleles showing the most associated TCRs and HLA-C alleles the fewest.

In total, 666 healthy bone marrow donors made up the cohort. All cohort members were sampled while nominally healthy, although unrecorded immune exposures were likely present. Of the approximately 670 cohort members, around 280 had positive CMV serostatus and about 360 had negative CMV serostatus, and CMV serostatus was not recorded for the donor. A peripheral blood sample was collected from each donor, and TCR beta sequencing was performed on peripheral blood mononuclear cells. The Qiagen DNeasy Blood Extraction Kit was used to extract genomic DNA from the blood cell samples. The library was obtained by the immunoSEQ multiplex PCR assay. A mixture of 60 forward primers for TCR Vbeta segments and 13 reverse primers for TCR Jbeta segments was used in the multiplex PCR. The CDR3 region of rearranged TCR beta genes was amplified from genomic DNA with a multiplex PCR assay. The Illumina HiSeq System was used to sequence the amplified TCR beta libraries as 87-base-pair reads. In the source study's methods: In a later analysis, some 80 million unique TCR beta chains were counted across the roughly 610 repertoires, and about 10 million of these chains were shared by at least two donors. A nearest-neighbor algorithm error-corrected the raw reads and collapsed the reads into unique sequences, merging closely related sequences to remove PCR and sequencing errors. CDR3 sequences were aligned to IMGT reference sequences to assign V, D and J gene segments. For a sequence to be retained, a match of at least six nucleotides was required to both a V gene segment and a J gene segment. A rearrangement was called productive if the CDR3 had no stop codons and remained in frame with V and J, and every other rearrangement was called non-productive. Following IMGT convention, CDR3 was defined as the stretch from the second conserved V-encoded cysteine to the conserved J-encoded phenylalanine. In an earlier analysis of 550 to 650 of the donors, sequences lacking an unambiguous match to a single V gene segment were excluded. An earlier analysis of under 750 of the donors called V segments functional above 56.7% productive rearrangements and segregating when the between-donor standard deviation exceeded 5%. To diagnose cytomegalovirus status from the catalog of TCR beta chain sequences, a statistical classification framework was built. A later analysis assigned V and J genes by comparing TCR nucleotide sequences with IMGT/GENE-DB human TR gene sequences. The TCRdist pipeline was used in a later analysis to assign CDR3 sequences and most-parsimonious VDJ recombination scenarios. In a later analysis, each TCR beta chain was defined by its CDR3 amino acid sequence together with its V-gene family, and reads lacking a unique V-gene family were excluded. As a way to deal with suspected cross-contamination and a sequencing artifact, a later analysis dropped roughly 600 nucleotide sequences that were highly shared and had low generation probability. A later analysis calculated a clonal expansion index for each public chain from normalized within-repertoire ranks of inferred template counts. Generation probabilities in a later analysis came from a VDJ recombination model fitted to out-of-frame rearrangements, and those results were checked against IGoR. Hypergeometric tests were used in a later analysis to score TCR-TCR, TCR-HLA and TCR-CMV co-occurrence, with a repertoire-size bias correction applied to the TCR pairs. A later analysis estimated false discovery rates by permuting HLA or CMV assignments 20 times. In a later analysis, co-occurring TCRs were grouped using DBSCAN, with TCRdist sequence similarity added in when clustering inside HLA-allele-positive subsets. Repertoires with fewer than 30,000 or more than 120,000 public chains, plus five repertoires with anomalous nucleotide sharing, were excluded from co-occurrence clustering. The clones in this table, taken by TCRdb from immuneACCESS, are in-frame only. Not every clone is retained; where verified, under half of the shortfall comes from an unresolved V gene, and the cause of the rest is unknown. The D gene and trimming were derived from the DNA, and the V and J assignments and clone size from that table. This sample lists 200,000 to 250,000 clones; 85% to 90% were detected once. The ten most abundant clones make up roughly 1.3% of the sample.

The material sequenced was PBMCs. The sequence derives from a human donor in good health.

The bases are TGTGCCTGGACTAGCGGGAGGTCTGGGGCCAACGTCCTGACTTTC. Its coded protein is CAWTSGRSGANVLTF. Recombination linked TRBV30 to TRBJ2-6; the junction holds 11 bases that match TRBD2. The germline V gene (reference sequence) provides CDR1 GTSNPN and CDR2 SVGIG. Spanning cysteine to phenylalanine, the CDR3 consists of 15 amino acids. Just the 45-base CDR3 DNA is kept, in frame starting at base 1. V loses 4 bases at its end and J loses 1 base; junction bases beyond the gene matches: 0.